This entry concerns a single TCR beta chain. Its antigen is undetermined. This sample was included in a study of shared clonotypes between healthy human individuals. The wider study: Donors consisted of two women and a few men between 18 and 49. Regarding the study as a whole: Donors were few, which limited the genetic and exposure-history diversity represented. Collection of samples was limited to blood; tissue repertoires likely differ.

This CDR3 region has 18 residues. Germline V gives CDR1 SGHTS, CDR2 YDEGEE. The ends lost 4 bases at V and 6 bases at J; junction bases unmatched: 16. The table came from immunoSEQ multiplex PCR; TCRdb's copy has only in-frame clones and leaves some out. The sample lists roughly 700,000 clones; about 90% were seen once. The sequencing input was memory CD8+ T cells from PBMCs. Noted subset: CD45RO+ cells pooled with CCR7-negative TemRA cells. The sequence derives from a young man in good health. Some clones in this sample may be carry-over from other donors' samples. This rearrangement joins TRBV5-8 to TRBJ1-5; TRBD1 matches 10 bases. The CDR3 loop is CASSTPDRGRKTGQPQHF. CDR3 DNA: TGTGCCAGCAGCACCCCTGACAGGGGGCGAAAGACCGGTCAGCCCCAGCATTTT.